The source of this T cell receptor beta chain is a study of beta chain features in type 1 diabetes. Germline CDR1 is SGHRS and CDR2 is YFSETQ. The ends were cut back, 4 bases at V and 7 bases at J, with 12 bases in the middle. This CDR3 region has 14 residues. This clone has only a few counts. Expressed TCRB transcripts were sequenced because the isolated RNA had all been reverse transcribed beforehand. Generated by immunoSEQ multiplex PCR, the TCRdb table keeps only in-frame clones and is missing some. The sample consists of around 340,000 clones, around a fifth of them appearing once. The sequenced sample consisted of naive CD4+ T cells from blood. The receptor was isolated from a woman aged 18-29 years in good health. The chain joins TRBV5-1 to TRBJ1-6; weak D call: TRBD1 (6 bases). DNA of the CDR3: TGCGCCAGCAGCCTCACCACAGGGAATTCACCCCTCCACTTT. Protein sequence: CASSLTTGNSPLHF.